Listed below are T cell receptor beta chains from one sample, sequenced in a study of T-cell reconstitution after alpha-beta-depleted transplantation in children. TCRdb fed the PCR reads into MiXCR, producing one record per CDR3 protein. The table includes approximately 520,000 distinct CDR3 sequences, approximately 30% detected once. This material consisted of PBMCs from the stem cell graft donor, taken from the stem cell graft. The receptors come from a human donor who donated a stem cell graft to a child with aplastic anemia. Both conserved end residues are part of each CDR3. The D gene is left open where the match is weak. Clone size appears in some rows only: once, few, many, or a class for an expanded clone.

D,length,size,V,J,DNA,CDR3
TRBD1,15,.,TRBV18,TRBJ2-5,TGTGCCAGCTCGCCCTATGCAGGACAGGGGATGAGCCAGTACTTC,CASSPYAGQGMSQYF
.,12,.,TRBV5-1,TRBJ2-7,TGCGCCAGCAGCTTATTTGGGCGGGAGCAGTACTTC,CASSLFGREQYF
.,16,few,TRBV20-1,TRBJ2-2,TGCAGTGCTAGAGATCGATGGGGATGGAACACCGGGGAGCTGTTTTTT,CSARDRWGWNTGELFF
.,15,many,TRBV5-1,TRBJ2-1,TGCGCCAGCACCGGGACTGGAGAGCGCGTCAATGAGCAGTTCTTC,CASTGTGERVNEQFF
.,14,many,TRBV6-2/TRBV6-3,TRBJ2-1,TGTGCCACTCGGAGGGGGGAGAGGTCCAATGAGCAGTTCTTC,CATRRGERSNEQFF
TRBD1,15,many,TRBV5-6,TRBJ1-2,TGTGCCAGCAGCTCCCGGGACAGGTGGGGCTATGGCTACACCTTC,CASSSRDRWGYGYTF
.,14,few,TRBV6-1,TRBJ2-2,TGTGCCAGCAGTCGGCAGGGTGGTGCCGGGGAGCTGTTTTTT,CASSRQGGAGELFF
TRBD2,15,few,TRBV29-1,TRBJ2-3,TGCAGCGTTGGAGGTCTAGCGGTTAGCACAGATACGCAGTATTTT,CSVGGLAVSTDTQYF
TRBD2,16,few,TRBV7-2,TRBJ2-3,TGTGCCAGCAGCCTCACCGGGGGGGCAACTACAGATACGCAGTATTTT,CASSLTGGATTDTQYF
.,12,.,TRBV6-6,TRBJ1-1,TGTGCCAGCAGTACCAGACAGCGTTCAGCTTTCTTT,CASSTRQRSAFF
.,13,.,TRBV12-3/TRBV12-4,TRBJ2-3,TGTGCCAGCAGCCCACCCACGGACGATACGCAGTATTTT,CASSPPTDDTQYF
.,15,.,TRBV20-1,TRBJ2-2,TGCAGTGCTAGAAAGGCAGGGAAGGACACCGGGGAGCTGTTTTTT,CSARKAGKDTGELFF
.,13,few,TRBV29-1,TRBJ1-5,TGCAGCGCTGCCTCAGGGAGCAATCAGCCCCAGCATTTT,CSAASGSNQPQHF
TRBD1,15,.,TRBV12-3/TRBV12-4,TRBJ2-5,TGTGCCAGCAGCACTAAGACAGGGTTACAAGAGACCCAGTACTTC,CASSTKTGLQETQYF
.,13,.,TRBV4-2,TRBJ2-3,TGTGCCAGCAGCCAGGTACTTAGAGATACGCAGTATTTT,CASSQVLRDTQYF
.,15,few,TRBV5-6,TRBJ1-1,TGTGCCAGCAGCTTGGTACAGGCTCCGAACACTGGAGCTTTCTTT,CASSLVQAPNTGAFF
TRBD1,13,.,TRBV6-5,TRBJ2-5,TGTGCCAGCAGTCCGGGACAGGGAGGGACCCAGTACTTC,CASSPGQGGTQYF
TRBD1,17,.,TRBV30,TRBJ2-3,TGTGCCTGGATAACCGGGACAGGGGCTCTCCTGGGAGATACGCAGTATTTT,CAWITGTGALLGDTQYF
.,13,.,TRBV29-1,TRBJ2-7,TGCAGCGTGTACGATACAGGGTCCTACGAGCAGTACTTC,CSVYDTGSYEQYF